This TCR beta chain originates from a study of cytomegalovirus exposure and HLA in healthy donors. The primer mix had 60 Vbeta and 13 Jbeta primers. TCRdb's table, derived via immunoSEQ multiplex PCR, lists solely in-frame clones and lacks some. The table shows over 130,000 clones, with 70% to 85% occurring only once. The CDR3 covers 14 residues. V shed 5 bases and J 4 bases; nucleotides not matched to a gene: 6. The germline V gene encodes CDR1 SGHVS and CDR2 FNYEAQ. V gene TRBV7-6 combines with J gene TRBJ1-2, with TRBD1 matching 8 bases. The sample consisted of PBMCs. The clonotype was recovered from a man aged 40-50 years in good health and CMV-seronegative. The CDR3 coding sequence is TGTGCCAGCAGCAACCGGGACAGGACCTATGGCTACACCTTC. Protein: CASSNRDRTYGYTF.